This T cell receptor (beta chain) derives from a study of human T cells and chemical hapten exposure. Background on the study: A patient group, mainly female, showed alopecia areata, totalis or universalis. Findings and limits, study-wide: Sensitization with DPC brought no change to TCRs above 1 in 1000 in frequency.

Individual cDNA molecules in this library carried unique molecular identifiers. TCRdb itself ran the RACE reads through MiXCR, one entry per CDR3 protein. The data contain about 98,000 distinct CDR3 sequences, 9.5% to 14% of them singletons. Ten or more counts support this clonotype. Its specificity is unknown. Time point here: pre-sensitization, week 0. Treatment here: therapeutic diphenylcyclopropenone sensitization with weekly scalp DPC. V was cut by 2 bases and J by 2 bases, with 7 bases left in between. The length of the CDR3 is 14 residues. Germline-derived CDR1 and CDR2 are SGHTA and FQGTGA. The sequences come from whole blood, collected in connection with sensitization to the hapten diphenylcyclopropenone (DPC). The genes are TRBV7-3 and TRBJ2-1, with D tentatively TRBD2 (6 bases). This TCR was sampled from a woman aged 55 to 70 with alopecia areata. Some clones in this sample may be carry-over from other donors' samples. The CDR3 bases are TGTGCCAGCAGCTTAGCGGGGACCTACAATGAGCAGTTCTTC. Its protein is CASSLAGTYNEQFF.